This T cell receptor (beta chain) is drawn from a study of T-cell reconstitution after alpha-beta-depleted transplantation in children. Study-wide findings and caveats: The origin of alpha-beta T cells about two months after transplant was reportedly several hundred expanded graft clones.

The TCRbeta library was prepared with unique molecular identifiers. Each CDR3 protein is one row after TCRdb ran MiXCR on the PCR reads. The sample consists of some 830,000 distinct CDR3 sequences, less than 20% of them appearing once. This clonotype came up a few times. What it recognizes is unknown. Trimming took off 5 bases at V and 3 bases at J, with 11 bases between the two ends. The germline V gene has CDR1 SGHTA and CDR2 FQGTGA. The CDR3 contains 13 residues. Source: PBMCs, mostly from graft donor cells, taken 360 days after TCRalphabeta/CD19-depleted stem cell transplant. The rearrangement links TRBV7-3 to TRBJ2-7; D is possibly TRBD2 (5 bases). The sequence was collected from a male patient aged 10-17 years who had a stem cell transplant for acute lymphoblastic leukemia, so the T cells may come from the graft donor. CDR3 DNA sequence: TGTGCCAGCAGCGAGGGCTGGGGCTACGAGCAGTACTTC. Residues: CASSEGWGYEQYF.